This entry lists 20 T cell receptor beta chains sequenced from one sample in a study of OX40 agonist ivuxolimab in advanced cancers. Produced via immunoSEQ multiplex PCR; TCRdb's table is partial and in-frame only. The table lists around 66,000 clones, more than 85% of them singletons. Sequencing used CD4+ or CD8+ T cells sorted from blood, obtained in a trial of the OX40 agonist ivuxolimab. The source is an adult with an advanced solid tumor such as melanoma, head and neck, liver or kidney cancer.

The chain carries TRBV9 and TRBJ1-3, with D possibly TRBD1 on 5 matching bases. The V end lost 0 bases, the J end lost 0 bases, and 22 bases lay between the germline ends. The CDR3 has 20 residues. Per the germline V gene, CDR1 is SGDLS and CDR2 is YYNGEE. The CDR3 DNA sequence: TGTGCCAGCAGCGTAGTCCCTGCGTTGGGACCTCCTGGCTCTGGAAACACCATATATTTT. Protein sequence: CASSVVPALGPPGSGNTIYF.

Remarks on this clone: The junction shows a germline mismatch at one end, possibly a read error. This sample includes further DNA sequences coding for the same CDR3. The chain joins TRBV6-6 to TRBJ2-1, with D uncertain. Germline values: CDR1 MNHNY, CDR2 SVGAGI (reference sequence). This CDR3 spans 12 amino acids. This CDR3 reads CASSYWPGEQFF. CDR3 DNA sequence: TGTGCCAGTAGTTACTGGCCTGGTGAGCAGTTCTTC.

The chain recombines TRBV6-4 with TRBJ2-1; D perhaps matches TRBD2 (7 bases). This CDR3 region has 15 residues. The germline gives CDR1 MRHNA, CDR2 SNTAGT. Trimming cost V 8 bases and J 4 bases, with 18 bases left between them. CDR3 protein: CASGSEGGPYNEQFF. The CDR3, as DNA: TGTGCCAGCGGGTCAGAGGGGGGGCCGTACAATGAGCAGTTCTTC.

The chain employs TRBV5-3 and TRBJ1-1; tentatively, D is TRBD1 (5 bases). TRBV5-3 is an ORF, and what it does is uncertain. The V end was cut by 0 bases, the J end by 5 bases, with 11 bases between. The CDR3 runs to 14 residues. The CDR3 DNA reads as TGTGCCAGAAGCTTGGAGACCGAGGGGACTGAAGCTTTCTTT. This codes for CARSLETEGTEAFF.

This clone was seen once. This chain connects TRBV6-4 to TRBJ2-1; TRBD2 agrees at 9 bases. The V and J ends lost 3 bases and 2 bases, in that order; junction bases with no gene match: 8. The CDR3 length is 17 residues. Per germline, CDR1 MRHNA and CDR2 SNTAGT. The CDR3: CASSEWPSGDPYNEQFF. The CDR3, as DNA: TGTGCCAGCAGTGAGTGGCCTAGCGGGGACCCCTACAATGAGCAGTTCTTC.

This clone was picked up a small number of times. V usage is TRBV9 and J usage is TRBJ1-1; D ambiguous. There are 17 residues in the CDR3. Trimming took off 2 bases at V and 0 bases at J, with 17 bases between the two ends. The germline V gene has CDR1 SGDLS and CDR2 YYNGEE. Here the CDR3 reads CASSVAPVRAMNTEAFF. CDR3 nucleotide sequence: TGTGCCAGCAGCGTGGCCCCGGTGAGGGCTATGAACACTGAAGCTTTCTTT.

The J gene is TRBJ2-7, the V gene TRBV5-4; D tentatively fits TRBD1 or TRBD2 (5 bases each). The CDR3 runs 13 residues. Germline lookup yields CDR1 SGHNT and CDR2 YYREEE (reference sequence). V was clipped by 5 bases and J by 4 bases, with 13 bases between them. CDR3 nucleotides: TGTGCCAGCAGTACCGGGACGGTATACGAGCAGTACTTC. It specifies CASSTGTVYEQYF.

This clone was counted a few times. CDR3 in DNA: TGTGCCAGCAGCCATAACTCCTATGGAGTTGAAGCTTTCTTT. It yields the protein CASSHNSYGVEAFF. The V and J genes are TRBV11-2 and TRBJ1-1; D call uncertain. Germline CDR1 and CDR2: SGHAT and FQNNGV. This CDR3 has 14 amino acids. V lost 5 bases, J lost 7 bases, and 17 bases lay in between.

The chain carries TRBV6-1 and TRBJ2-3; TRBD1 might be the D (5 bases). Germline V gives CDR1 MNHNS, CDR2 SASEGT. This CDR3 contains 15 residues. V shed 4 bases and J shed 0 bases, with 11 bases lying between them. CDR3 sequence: CASSATVLSTDTQYF. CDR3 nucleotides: TGTGCCAGCAGTGCGACAGTACTTAGCACAGATACGCAGTATTTT.

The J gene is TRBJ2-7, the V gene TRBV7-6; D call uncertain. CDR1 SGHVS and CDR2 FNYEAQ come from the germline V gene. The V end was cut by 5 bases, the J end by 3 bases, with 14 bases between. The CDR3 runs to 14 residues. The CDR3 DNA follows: TGTGCCAGCAGCCCCCCGACGGCGGTCTACGAGCAGTACTTC. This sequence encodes CASSPPTAVYEQYF.

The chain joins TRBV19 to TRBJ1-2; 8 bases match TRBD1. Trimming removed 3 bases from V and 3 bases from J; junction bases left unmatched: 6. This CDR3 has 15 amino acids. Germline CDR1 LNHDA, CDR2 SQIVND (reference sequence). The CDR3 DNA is TGTGCCAGTAGTATCCTCAGGGGGCATGACTATGGCTACACCTTC. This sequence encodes CASSILRGHDYGYTF.

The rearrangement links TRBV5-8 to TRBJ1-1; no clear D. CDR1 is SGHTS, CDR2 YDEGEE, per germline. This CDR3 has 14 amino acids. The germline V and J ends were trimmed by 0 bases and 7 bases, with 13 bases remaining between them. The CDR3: CASSLGLGSFEAFF. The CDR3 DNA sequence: TGTGCCAGCAGCTTGGGTTTAGGCTCCTTTGAAGCTTTCTTT.

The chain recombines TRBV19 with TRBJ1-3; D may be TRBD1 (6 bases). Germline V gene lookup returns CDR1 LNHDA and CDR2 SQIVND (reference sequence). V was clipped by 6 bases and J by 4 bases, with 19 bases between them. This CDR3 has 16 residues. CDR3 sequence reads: CASSPPDSRRGNTIYF. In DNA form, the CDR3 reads TGTGCCAGTAGCCCCCCGGACAGCCGGAGGGGAAACACCATATATTTT.

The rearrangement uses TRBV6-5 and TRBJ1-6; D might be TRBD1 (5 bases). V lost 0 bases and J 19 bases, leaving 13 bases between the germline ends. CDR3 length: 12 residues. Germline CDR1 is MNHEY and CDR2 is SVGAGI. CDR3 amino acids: CASSYSGGILHF. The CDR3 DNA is TGTGCCAGCAGTTACTCTGGGGGGATTCTACACTTT.

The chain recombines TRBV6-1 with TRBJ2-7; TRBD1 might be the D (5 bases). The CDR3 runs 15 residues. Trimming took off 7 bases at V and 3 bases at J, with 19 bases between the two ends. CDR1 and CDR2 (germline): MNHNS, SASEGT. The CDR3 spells CASTPTGETVYEQYF. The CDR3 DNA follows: TGTGCCAGCACTCCAACAGGAGAAACTGTCTACGAGCAGTACTTC.

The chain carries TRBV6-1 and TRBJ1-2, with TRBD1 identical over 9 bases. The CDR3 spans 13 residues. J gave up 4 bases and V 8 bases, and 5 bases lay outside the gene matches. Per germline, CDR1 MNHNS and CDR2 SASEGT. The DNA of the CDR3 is TGTGCCAGCGGGGACAGGGTAGGCTATGGCTACACCTTC. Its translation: CASGDRVGYGYTF.

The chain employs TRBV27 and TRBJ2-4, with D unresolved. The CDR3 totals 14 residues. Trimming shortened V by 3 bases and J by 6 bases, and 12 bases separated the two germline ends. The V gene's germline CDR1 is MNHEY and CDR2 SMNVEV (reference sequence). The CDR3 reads CASSFIPVRNIQYF. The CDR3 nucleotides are TGTGCCAGCAGTTTCATTCCCGTCCGAAACATTCAGTACTTC.

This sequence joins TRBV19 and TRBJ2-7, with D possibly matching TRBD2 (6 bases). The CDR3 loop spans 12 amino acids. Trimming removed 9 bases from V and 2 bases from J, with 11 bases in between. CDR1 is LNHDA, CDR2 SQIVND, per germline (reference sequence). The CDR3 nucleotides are TGTGCCAGCGGTGGGACTGCCTACGAGCAGTACTTC. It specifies CASGGTAYEQYF. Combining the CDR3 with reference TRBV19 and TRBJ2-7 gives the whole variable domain DGGITQSPKYLFRKEGQNVTLSCEQNLNHDAMYWYRQDPGQGLRLIYYSQIVNDFQKGDIAEGYSVSREKKESFPLTVTSAQKNPTAFYLCASGGTAYEQYFGPGTRLTVT.

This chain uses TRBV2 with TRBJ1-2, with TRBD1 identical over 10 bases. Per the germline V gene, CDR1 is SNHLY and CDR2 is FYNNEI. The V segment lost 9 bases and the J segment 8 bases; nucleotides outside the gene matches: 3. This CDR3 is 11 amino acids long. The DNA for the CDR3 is TGTGCCAGAGGGACAGGGGAAGGCTACACCTTC. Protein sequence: CARGTGEGYTF.

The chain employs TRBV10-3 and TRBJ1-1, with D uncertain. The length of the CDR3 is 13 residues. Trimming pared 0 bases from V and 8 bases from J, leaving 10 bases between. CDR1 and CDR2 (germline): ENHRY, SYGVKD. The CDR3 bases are TGTGCCATCAGTGAGTCAACCCTCATAGAAGCTTTCTTT. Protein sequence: CAISESTLIEAFF.